The following is a T cell receptor (beta chain) sequence with its context. It has no known antigen specificity. No base quality values were provided; no much bigger clone lies one nucleotide off. The time point tag for this specimen amounts to: persistent/refractory GD, antithyroid drugs over 5 years with positive TRAb. RNA was extracted from PBMCs in TRIzol for both TCR sequencing and RNA sequencing. The diagnosis of Graves' disease was made according to American Thyroid Association guidelines. Patients for the study were recruited at an endocrinology department in Xi'an, China. Each patient gave approximately 10 milliliters of peripheral blood, collected in an EDTA anticoagulant tube. Ficoll Paque Plus density gradient separation was used to isolate PBMCs, and no further T cell sorting was performed. An Agilent 2100 Bioanalyzer and agarose gel were used to check RNA quality, while a NanoDrop 2000 measured RNA concentration.

This entry belongs to a study of regulatory T cells in long-lasting Graves disease listed by TCRdb under 2021. Turning to the overall study: Persistent Graves' disease was defined as antithyroid drug treatment for over 5 years with persistently positive TSH receptor autoantibodies. Persistent Graves' disease patients were compared with newly diagnosed Graves' disease patients by peripheral blood TCR sequencing and RNA sequencing. The study was conducted in China and was registered as a clinical trial. TCR sequencing covered roughly 13 persistent and around 20 newly diagnosed Graves' disease patients, around 33 samples in total. Antithyroid drugs had been taken for 8.5 to 13 years on average by persistent Graves' disease patients in the clinical cohort.

The method was multiplex PCR. TCRdb records Illumina HiSeq 4000 as the sequencer. TCR beta libraries were built with iRepertoire HTBI primers and Arm-PCR amplification of CDR3 regions. PCR products were gel purified before sequencing. Per the source publication's procedure: Gene usage analysis of CDR3 amino acid clonotypes used the roughly 62 TRBV and around 13 TRBJ segments found across samples. COPE and FqMerger were used to merge the filtered high-quality paired reads into contigs. BLAST was used to align contigs to IMGT TRBV, TRBD and TRBJ reference genes, with CDR3 defined following IMGT. Any clonotype with a frequency above 0.1% was counted as a highly expanded clone. Repertoire diversity was measured by Shannon entropy, and V-J evenness by the Gini coefficient. Clonotypes shared by more than one individual were considered public. TCRdb reanalyzed the raw reads on its own, using fastp at Q25 for trimming and MiXCR for clone calling, and kept in-frame beta chains. Records with the same CDR3 protein are collapsed into one entry carrying the most frequent genes and DNA. TCRdb's processing, not the study's, gives the V and J calls here. The sample data list 400,000 to 500,000 distinct CDR3 sequences, and about 21% of these were observed just once. The ten most abundant clones make up roughly an eighth of the sample.

Paper-wide results and their limitations: Patients with persistent disease shared more public clonotypes (around 2,500) than newly diagnosed patients did (approximately 1,000). As a limitation, the authors acknowledged that the small sample size may reduce accuracy. Sequencing and analysis were limited to the TCR beta chain. The study examined only peripheral blood because the primary lesion, thyroid tissue, could not be accessed. Compared with newly diagnosed patients, patients with persistent Graves' disease had lower TCR Shannon entropy and fewer highly expanded clones, which suggests clonal expansion.

This receptor was taken from a female donor with Graves disease. This material consisted of peripheral blood mononuclear cells (PBMCs), taken when the disease was refractory, from a patient treated with antithyroid drugs.

The bases read TGCAGTGCTAGGGATCTGGGGGTTACCGGGGAGCTGTTTTTT. It codes for CSARDLGVTGELFF. The chain uses TRBV20-1 and TRBJ2-2, with the D call perhaps TRBD1 or TRBD2, as 5 bases match in each case. The CDR3 numbers 14 residues from cysteine through phenylalanine. Solely the CDR3 DNA is kept, with 42 bases framed from the first base. V gives up 3 bases and J gives up 5 bases, and the segment between their germline ends measures 13 bases. The CDR1 and CDR2 encoded by the germline V gene (reference sequence) are DFQATT and SNEGSKA.